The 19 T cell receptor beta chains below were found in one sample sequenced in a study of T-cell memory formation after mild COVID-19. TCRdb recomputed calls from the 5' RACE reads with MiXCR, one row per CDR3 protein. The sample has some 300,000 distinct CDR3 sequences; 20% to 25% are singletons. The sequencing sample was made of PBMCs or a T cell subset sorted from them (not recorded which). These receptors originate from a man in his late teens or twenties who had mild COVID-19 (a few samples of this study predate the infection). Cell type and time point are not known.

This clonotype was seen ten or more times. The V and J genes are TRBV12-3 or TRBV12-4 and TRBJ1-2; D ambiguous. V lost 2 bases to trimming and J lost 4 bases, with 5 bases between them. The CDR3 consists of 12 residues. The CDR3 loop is CASSLMSYGYTF. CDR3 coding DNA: TGTGCCAGCAGTTTAATGAGCTATGGCTACACCTTC.

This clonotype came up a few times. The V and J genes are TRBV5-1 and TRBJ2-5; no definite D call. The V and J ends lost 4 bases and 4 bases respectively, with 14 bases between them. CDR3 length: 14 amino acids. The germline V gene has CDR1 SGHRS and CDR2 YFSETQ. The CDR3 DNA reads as TGCGCCAGCAGCCCTATGCCTGATCGAGAGACCCAGTACTTC. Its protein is CASSPMPDRETQYF.

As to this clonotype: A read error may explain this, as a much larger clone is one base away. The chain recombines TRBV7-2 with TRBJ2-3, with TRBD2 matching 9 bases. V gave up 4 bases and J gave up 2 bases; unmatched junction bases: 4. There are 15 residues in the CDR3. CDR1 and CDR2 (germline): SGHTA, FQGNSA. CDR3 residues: CASSSSGVDTDTQYF. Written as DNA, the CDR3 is TGTGCCAGCAGCTCTAGCGGGGTGGACACAGATACGCAGTATTTT.

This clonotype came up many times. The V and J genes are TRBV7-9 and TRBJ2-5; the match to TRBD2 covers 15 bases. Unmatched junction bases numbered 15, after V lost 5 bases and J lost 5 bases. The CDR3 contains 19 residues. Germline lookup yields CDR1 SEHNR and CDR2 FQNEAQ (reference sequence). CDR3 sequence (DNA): TGTGCCAGCAGCCAGGGACTAGCGGGGGGTAACCTCCTGCAGGAGACCCAGTACTTC. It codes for CASSQGLAGGNLLQETQYF.

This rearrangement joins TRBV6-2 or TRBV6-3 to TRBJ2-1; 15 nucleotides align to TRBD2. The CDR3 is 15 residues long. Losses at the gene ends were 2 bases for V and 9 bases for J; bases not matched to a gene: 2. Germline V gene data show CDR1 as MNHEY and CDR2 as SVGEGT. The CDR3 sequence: CASSYGLAGGFEQFF. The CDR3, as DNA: TGTGCCAGCAGTTACGGACTAGCGGGGGGGTTTGAGCAGTTCTTC.

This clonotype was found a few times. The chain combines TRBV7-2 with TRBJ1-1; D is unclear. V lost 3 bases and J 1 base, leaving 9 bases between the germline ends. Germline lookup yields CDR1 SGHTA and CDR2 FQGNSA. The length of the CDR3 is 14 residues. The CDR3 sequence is CASSFRVANTEAFF. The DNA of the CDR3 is TGTGCCAGCAGCTTTAGGGTGGCGAACACTGAAGCTTTCTTT.

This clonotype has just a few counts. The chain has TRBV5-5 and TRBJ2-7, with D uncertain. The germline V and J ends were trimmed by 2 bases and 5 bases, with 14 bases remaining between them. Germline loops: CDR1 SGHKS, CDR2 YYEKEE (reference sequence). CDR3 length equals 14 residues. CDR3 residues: CASSLWPGPDEQYF. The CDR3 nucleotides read TGTGCCAGCAGCTTATGGCCTGGACCGGACGAGCAGTACTTC.

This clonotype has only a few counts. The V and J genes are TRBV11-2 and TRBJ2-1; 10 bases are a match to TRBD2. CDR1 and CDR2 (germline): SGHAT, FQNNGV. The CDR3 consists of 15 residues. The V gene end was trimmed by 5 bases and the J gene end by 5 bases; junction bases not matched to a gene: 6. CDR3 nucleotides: TGTGCCAGCAGCCATCTAGCGGGGGTCCACAATGAGCAGTTCTTC. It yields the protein CASSHLAGVHNEQFF.

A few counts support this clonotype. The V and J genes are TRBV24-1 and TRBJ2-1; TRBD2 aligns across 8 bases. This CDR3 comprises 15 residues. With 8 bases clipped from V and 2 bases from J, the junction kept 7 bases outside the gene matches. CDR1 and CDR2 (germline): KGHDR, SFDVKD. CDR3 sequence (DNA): TGTGCCACCATGGCACGGGAGGGGGCCTACAATGAGCAGTTCTTC. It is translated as CATMAREGAYNEQFF.

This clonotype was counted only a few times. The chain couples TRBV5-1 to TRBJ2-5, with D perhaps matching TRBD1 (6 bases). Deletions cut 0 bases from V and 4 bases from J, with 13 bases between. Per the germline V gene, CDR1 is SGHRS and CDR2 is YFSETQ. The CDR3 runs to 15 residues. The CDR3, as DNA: TGCGCCAGCAGCTTGGTTCAGGGGAACAGAGAGACCCAGTACTTC. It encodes CASSLVQGNRETQYF.

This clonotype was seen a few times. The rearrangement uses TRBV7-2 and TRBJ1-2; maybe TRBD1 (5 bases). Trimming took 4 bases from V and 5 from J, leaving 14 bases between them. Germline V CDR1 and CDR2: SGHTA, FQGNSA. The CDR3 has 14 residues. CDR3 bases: TGTGCCAGCAGCTACCGGGGCCAGGGATATGGCTACACCTTC. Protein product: CASSYRGQGYGYTF.

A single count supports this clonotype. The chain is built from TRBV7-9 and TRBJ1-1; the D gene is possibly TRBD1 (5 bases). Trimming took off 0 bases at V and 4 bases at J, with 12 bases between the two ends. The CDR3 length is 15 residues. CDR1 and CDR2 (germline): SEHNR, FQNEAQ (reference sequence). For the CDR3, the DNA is TGTGCCAGCAGCTTAGCTCATGGGGGTTCCACTGAAGCTTTCTTT. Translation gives CASSLAHGGSTEAFF.

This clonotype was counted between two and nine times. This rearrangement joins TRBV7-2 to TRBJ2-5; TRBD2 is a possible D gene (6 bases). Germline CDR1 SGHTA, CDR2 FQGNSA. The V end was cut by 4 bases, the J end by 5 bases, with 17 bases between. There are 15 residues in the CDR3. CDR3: CASSSYRGEEETQYF. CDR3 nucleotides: TGTGCCAGCAGCTCCTACCGAGGGGAGGAGGAGACCCAGTACTTC.

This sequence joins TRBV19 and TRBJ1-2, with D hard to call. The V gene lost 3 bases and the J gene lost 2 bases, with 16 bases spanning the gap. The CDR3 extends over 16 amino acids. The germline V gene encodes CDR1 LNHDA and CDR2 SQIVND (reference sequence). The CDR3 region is CASSMTPEVGNYGYTF. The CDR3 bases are TGTGCCAGTAGTATGACTCCGGAGGTAGGGAACTATGGCTACACCTTC.

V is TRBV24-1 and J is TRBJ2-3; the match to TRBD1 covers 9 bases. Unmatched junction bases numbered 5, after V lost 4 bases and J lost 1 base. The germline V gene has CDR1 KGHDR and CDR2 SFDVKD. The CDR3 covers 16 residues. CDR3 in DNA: TGTGCCACCAGTGACTCGGGACAGGGTGGCACAGATACGCAGTATTTT. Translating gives CATSDSGQGGTDTQYF.

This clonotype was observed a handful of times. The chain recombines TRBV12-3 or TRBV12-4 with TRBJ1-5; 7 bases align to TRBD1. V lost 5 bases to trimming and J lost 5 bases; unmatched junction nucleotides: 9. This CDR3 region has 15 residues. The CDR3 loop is CASSTYRGGDQPQHF. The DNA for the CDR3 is TGTGCCAGCAGTACCTACAGGGGAGGGGATCAGCCCCAGCATTTT.

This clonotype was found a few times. In DNA, the CDR3 is TGTGCCAGCAGTTTTTTAGGGGGGGTTTCCTACGAGCAGTACTTC. Its protein is CASSFLGGVSYEQYF. The chain combines TRBV27 with TRBJ2-7, with a possible D match to TRBD2 (7 bases). The germline V gene has CDR1 MNHEY and CDR2 SMNVEV (reference sequence). V lost 3 bases and J lost 1, with 13 bases in between. The CDR3 is 15 residues long.

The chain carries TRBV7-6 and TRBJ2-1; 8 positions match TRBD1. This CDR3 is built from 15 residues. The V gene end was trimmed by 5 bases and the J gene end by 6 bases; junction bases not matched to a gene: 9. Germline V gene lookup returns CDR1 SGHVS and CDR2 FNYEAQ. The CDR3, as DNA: TGTGCCAGCAGCCTTACTCCGGACAGGGTCAATGAGCAGTTCTTC. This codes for CASSLTPDRVNEQFF.

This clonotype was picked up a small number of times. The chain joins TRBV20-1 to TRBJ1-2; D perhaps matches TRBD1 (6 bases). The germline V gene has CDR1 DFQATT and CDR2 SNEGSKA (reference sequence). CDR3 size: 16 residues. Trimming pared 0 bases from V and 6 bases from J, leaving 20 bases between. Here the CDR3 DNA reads TGCAGTGCTAGAGATTACGGGATTAAGGGACATCATGGCTACACCTTC. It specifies CSARDYGIKGHHGYTF.